These 2 T cell receptor beta chains originate from one sample sequenced in a study of beta chain bispecific antibodies for T cell cancers. Regarding the study as a whole: In these mixed samples, most targeted TRBV reads derived from the leukemia cell line. The TRBV12-3 share of total TRBV signal fell approximately 99% after anti-TRBV12 rather than anti-CD19 exposure.

TCRdb re-called the 5' RACE reads through MiXCR, storing one row per CDR3 protein. Here the sample spans tens of thousands of distinct CDR3 sequences, 2% to 2.5% being singletons. Expansion lasted roughly three days, with either anti-CD3 antibody OKT3 or CD3/CD28 beads. These receptors are not linked to any known antigen. The specimen was healthy donor T cells cultured with leukemia cells, collected from a culture containing a bispecific antibody targeting TCR Vbeta12. All receptors come from a human donor in good health. Some clones in this sample may be carry-over from other donors' samples.

This clonotype was counted ten times or more. The chain couples TRBV6-1 to TRBJ2-7; D assignment may be TRBD1 or TRBD2 (5 bases each). The V gene lost 1 base and the J gene lost 0 bases, with 13 bases spanning the gap. CDR3 size: 16 residues. Germline loops: CDR1 MNHNS, CDR2 SASEGT. This CDR3 reads CASSEEVAGSSYEQYF. In nucleotides, the CDR3 is TGTGCCAGCAGTGAAGAAGTGGCAGGGAGCTCCTACGAGCAGTACTTC.

The table lists this clonotype with many counts. This chain links TRBV6-2 or TRBV6-3 with TRBJ2-5; D not resolved. CDR3 size: 14 residues. V gave up 6 bases and J gave up 5 bases, with 16 bases separating them. Germline V gene lookup returns CDR1 MNHEY and CDR2 SVGEGT. The CDR3 reads CASSDRLRVETQYF. The CDR3 region has the DNA TGTGCCAGCAGCGACCGCTTAAGGGTTGAGACCCAGTACTTC.